This T cell receptor beta chain was profiled in a study of T cells in Graves' hyperthyroidism and ophthalmopathy. Comment on this clonotype: Its cognate antigen is unknown.

Regarding the study as a whole: Separating ophthalmopathy from stable hyperthyroidism was achieved by a 13 V-J model. Model predictions of ophthalmopathy came a median about 6.3 months before onset. Appearing also in blood were most of the thyroid clonotypes expanded above 0.001.

Amplification of TCR beta CDR3 regions was performed using RNA transcripts as template. TCR CDR3 regions were first amplified by RT-PCR with HTBI primers. TCRdb passed the multiplex PCR reads through MiXCR, listing each CDR3 protein once. The sample shows about 530,000 distinct CDR3 sequences, 17% of them seen only once. The TCR originated in a woman under 30 with Graves' ophthalmopathy. The sequenced material came from blood.

In DNA form, the CDR3 reads TGTGCCAGCAGCTTAGGCCCGCGGGGGAGCGGGGGGGTCACAGATACGCAGTATTTT. Protein product: CASSLGPRGSGGVTDTQYF. This chain connects TRBV11-2 to TRBJ2-3, with 10 bases that match TRBD2. After removal of 1 base from V and 2 bases from J, the junction contained 12 bases not matched to a gene. The CDR3 has 19 residues. The germline V gene has CDR1 SGHAT and CDR2 FQNNGV.